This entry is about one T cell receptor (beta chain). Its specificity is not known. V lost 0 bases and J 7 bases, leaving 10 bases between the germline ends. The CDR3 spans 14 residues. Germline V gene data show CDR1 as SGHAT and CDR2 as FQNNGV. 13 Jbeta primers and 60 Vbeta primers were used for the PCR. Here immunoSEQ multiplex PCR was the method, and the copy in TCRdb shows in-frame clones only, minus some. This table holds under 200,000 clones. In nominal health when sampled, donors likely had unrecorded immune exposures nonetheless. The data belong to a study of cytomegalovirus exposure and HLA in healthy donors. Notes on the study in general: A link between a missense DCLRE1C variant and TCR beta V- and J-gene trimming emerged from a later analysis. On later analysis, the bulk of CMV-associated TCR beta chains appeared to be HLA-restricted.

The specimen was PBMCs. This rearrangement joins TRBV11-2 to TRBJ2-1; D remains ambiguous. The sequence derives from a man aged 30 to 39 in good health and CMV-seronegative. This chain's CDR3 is CASSLDAAMNEQFF. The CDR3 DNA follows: TGTGCCAGCAGCTTAGATGCGGCCATGAATGAGCAGTTCTTC.